A selection of T cell receptor beta chains follows, all from one sample in a study of beta chain features in type 1 diabetes. Data came from immunoSEQ multiplex PCR; TCRdb stores just in-frame clones and leaves some out. Among a few hundred thousand clones listed, 9.5% to 11% were seen once. Sequenced material: naive CD4+ T cells from blood. Receptors originate from a woman younger than 45 in good health. The conserved cysteine and the conserved F or W are not part of the CDR3 here. Rows give clone size only sometimes, using once, few, many, or a class for an expanded clone.

clone_size	v_call	j_call	cdr3_aa
few	TRBV19	TRBJ2-1	ASSERSAGGLGREQF
NA	TRBV7-3	TRBJ2-7	ASSLSSRHEQY
few	TRBV2	TRBJ1-4	ASSASGQGNEKLF
NA	TRBV9	TRBJ2-1	ASSVEEEQF
NA	TRBV7-2	TRBJ2-7	ASSLIPGGTYYEQY
few	TRBV29-1	TRBJ2-5	SVERGRGETQY
few	TRBV7-8	TRBJ2-2	ASSSLAGGGTGELF
NA	TRBV7-3	TRBJ2-1	ASSPSGLSSYNEQF
few	TRBV29-1	TRBJ1-1	SVSGQMVTEAF
NA	TRBV28	TRBJ2-1	ASSDSLGNEQF
NA	TRBV5-1	TRBJ2-5	ASSKTSGAQETQY
NA	TRBV30	TRBJ2-7	AWNGRSGGYEQY
NA	TRBV6-4	TRBJ1-2	ASSDTGGDGYT
NA	TRBV18	TRBJ2-1	ASSPPGLAGGYNEQF
few	TRBV30	TRBJ2-1	AWSDFTPEGEQF
few	TRBV10-3	TRBJ1-1	AISGQGKNTEAF
NA	TRBV7-2	TRBJ2-1	ASSPWTSGRAAEQF
few	TRBV28	TRBJ2-5	ASSGGGQETQY
few	TRBV4-1	TRBJ2-5	ASSQDAFETQY
few	TRBV9	TRBJ1-1	ASSVDHQGAEAF
few	TRBV30	TRBJ2-3	AWSRGGNTDTQY
few	TRBV7-2	TRBJ2-1	ASARLARNEQF
NA	TRBV2	TRBJ1-2	ASKPEGGTVFGYT
NA	TRBV7-3	TRBJ2-5	ASSSAYDETQY
NA	TRBV18	TRBJ2-3	ASSPPGATGTDTQY
few	TRBV7-2	TRBJ2-1	ASSLEPARNEQF
NA	TRBV7-6	TRBJ1-1	ASSLARGRNTEAF
few	TRBV25-1	TRBJ2-6	ASSPLSGANVLT
NA	TRBV15	TRBJ1-4	ATSVRGGEGKLF
NA	TRBV9	TRBJ2-7	ASSVGTGPYEQY
few	TRBV29-1	TRBJ2-7	SVESTSFEQY
NA	TRBV5-4	TRBJ1-1	ASSLPGGMNTEAF
few	TRBV4-3	TRBJ2-7	ASSQDLALLGGYYEQY
few	TRBV4-1	TRBJ2-3	ASSLVGTSPPTQY
few	TRBV21-1	TRBJ2-1	QIRRGMSYNEQF
NA	TRBV5-4	TRBJ2-1	ASSFSSGVYNEQF
NA	TRBV9	TRBJ1-5	ASSETGKDQPQH
few	TRBV29-1	TRBJ2-7	SVDDGTSYEQY
few	TRBV7-2	TRBJ2-1	ASSLGQGAYNEQF
few	TRBV9	TRBJ1-3	ASSPRDREGNTIY
NA	TRBV15	TRBJ2-3	ATSRHDSSGSSTDTQY
NA	TRBV7-2	TRBJ2-7	ASGGGRLYEQY
NA	TRBV18	TRBJ2-1	ASSLTRLAGGPDEQF
NA	TRBV6-5	TRBJ2-3	ASSYSSGQGSDTQY
NA	TRBV15	TRBJ2-2	ATSRDYGDTGELF
few	TRBV10-3	TRBJ2-7	AISGNRSSYEQY
NA	TRBV4-3	TRBJ1-1	ASSQDTPSGVGDTEAF
NA	TRBV27	TRBJ2-2	ASSLRRTGELF
NA	TRBV6-5	TRBJ2-7	ASSPQTGMGEQY